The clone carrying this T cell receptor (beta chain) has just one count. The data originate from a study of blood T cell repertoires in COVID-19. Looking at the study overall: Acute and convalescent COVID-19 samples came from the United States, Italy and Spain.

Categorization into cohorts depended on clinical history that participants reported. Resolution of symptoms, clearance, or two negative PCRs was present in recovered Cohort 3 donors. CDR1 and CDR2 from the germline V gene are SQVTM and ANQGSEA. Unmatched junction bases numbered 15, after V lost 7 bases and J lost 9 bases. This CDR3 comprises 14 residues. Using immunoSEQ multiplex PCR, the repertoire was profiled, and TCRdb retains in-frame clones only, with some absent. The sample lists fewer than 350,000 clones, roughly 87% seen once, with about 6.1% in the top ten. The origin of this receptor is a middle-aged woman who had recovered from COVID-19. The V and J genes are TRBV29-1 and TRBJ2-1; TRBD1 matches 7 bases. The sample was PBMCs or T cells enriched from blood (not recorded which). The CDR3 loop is CSARRGRSSGEQFF. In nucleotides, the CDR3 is TGCAGCGCCCGAAGGGGGCGGTCGTCTGGTGAGCAGTTCTTC.